Listed here are 13 T cell receptor beta chains from one sample, sequenced in a study of early T cells in non-severe SARS-CoV-2 infection. Each CDR3 protein gets one entry after TCRdb re-called the 5' RACE reads with MiXCR. The table lists roughly 80,000 distinct CDR3 sequences, around 11% of them singletons, with around 13% in the top ten. The source was whole blood, collected at baseline. These receptors came from an adult who was a healthcare worker with PCR-confirmed SARS-CoV-2 infection or an uninfected control (not recorded which).

This clonotype was counted between two and nine times. The V and J genes are TRBV29-1 and TRBJ2-1; TRBD1 or TRBD2 may be the D gene (5 bases each). Trimming took 4 bases from V and 8 from J, leaving 15 bases between them. The CDR3 runs 13 residues. Germline CDR1 reads SQVTM; CDR2 reads ANQGSEA. The CDR3 spells CSVGGTAADEQFF. CDR3 coding DNA: TGCAGCGTTGGGGGGACCGCCGCCGATGAGCAGTTCTTC.

The J gene is TRBJ1-3, the V gene TRBV12-3 or TRBV12-4, with D unresolved. The CDR3 covers 15 residues. Trimming pared 5 bases from V and 2 bases from J, leaving 13 bases between. The CDR3 region is CASSPLGGPGNTIYF. In nucleotides, the CDR3 is TGTGCCAGCAGTCCCCTAGGAGGGCCTGGAAACACCATATATTTT.

This clonotype was counted ten times or more. The chain links TRBV5-1 to TRBJ1-2; perhaps TRBD1 as D (6 bases). Germline V CDR1 and CDR2: SGHRS, YFSETQ. With 5 bases removed from V and 2 bases from J, the gap between germline ends came to 13 bases. The CDR3 extends over 14 amino acids. CDR3 residues: CASREGGGNYGYTF. CDR3 bases: TGCGCCAGCAGGGAAGGGGGTGGAAACTATGGCTACACCTTC.

This clonotype showed up many times. The chain is built from TRBV6-5 and TRBJ1-5; no clear D. V was shortened by 5 bases and J by 1 base, with 12 bases between the two germline ends. The CDR3 totals 15 residues. The germline CDR1 and CDR2 sequences are MNHEY and SVGAGI. The CDR3, as DNA: TGTGCCAGCAGTCCGACGGCGGGAAGCAATCAGCCCCAGCATTTT. This translates into CASSPTAGSNQPQHF.

The table lists this clonotype with many counts. V is TRBV7-9 and J is TRBJ1-5; D uncertain. V was shortened by 2 bases and J by 6 bases, with 8 bases between the two germline ends. The CDR3 sequence is 13 residues long. Per the germline V gene, CDR1 is SEHNR and CDR2 is FQNEAQ (reference sequence). CDR3: CASSLSQSQPQHF. CDR3 DNA: TGTGCCAGCAGCTTATCCCAGAGTCAGCCCCAGCATTTT.

This clonotype came up many times. J is TRBJ1-1 and V is TRBV15; no clear D. The ends were cut back, 1 base at V and 1 base at J, with 7 bases in the middle. Germline CDR1 LNHNV, CDR2 YYDKDF (reference sequence). The CDR3 runs to 14 residues. CDR3 sequence reads: CATSRAGQNTEAFF. Here the CDR3 DNA reads TGTGCCACCAGCAGAGCTGGCCAGAACACTGAAGCTTTCTTT.

The CDR3, as DNA: TGTGCCAGCAGCCGAGGCCTGAGCGGGGGCACAGATACGCAGTATTTT. This sequence encodes CASSRGLSGGTDTQYF. The V and J genes are TRBV3-1 and TRBJ2-3, with 7 bases that match TRBD2. The CDR3 consists of 16 residues. The trim removed 4 bases at V and 1 base at J, leaving 8 bases unmatched. CDR1 and CDR2 (germline): LGHDT, YNNKEL (reference sequence).

J is TRBJ1-1 and V is TRBV12-3 or TRBV12-4; D not certain. The CDR3 loop spans 13 amino acids. V lost 2 bases and J lost 4, with 8 bases in between. This chain's CDR3 is CASSLTEVTEAFF. CDR3 bases: TGTGCCAGCAGTTTAACAGAGGTCACTGAAGCTTTCTTT.

This clonotype was seen a handful of times. V and J are TRBV2 and TRBJ2-2; tentatively, D is TRBD2 (6 bases). The CDR3 is 14 amino acids. The V gene's germline CDR1 is SNHLY and CDR2 FYNNEI. Deletions cut 7 bases from V and 4 bases from J, with 13 bases between. In DNA form, the CDR3 reads TGTGCCAGCACATTACTAGCTTTCACCGGGGAGCTGTTTTTT. Amino acid sequence: CASTLLAFTGELFF.

Relative to its sample, this clonotype is medium-sized. The chain joins TRBV7-9 to TRBJ2-3, with D tentatively TRBD2 (5 bases). The length of the CDR3 is 14 residues. Trimming cost V 3 bases and J 4 bases, with 11 bases left between them. Germline V gives CDR1 SEHNR, CDR2 FQNEAQ (reference sequence). CDR3 sequence: CASSFLARSDTQYF. CDR3 nucleotide sequence: TGTGCCAGCAGCTTTTTAGCGCGCTCAGATACGCAGTATTTT.

Only a few counts were recorded for this clonotype. A single base separates this from a much larger clone, so it may be a read error. V usage is TRBV7-2 and J usage is TRBJ1-5; D gene ambiguous. V lost 1 base, J lost 4 bases, and 5 bases lay in between. CDR3 length: 13 amino acids. CDR1 SGHTA and CDR2 FQGNSA come from the germline V gene. The CDR3 nucleotides are TGTGCCAGCAGCTTAGTCGGGAATCAGCCCCAGCATTTT. Residues: CASSLVGNQPQHF.

This clonotype was seen at least ten times. The V and J genes are TRBV18 and TRBJ1-1, with D unclear. The germline V and J ends were trimmed by 2 bases and 1 base, with 5 bases remaining between them. Germline V gene lookup returns CDR1 KGHSH and CDR2 LQKENI. The CDR3 has 13 residues. CDR3 sequence reads: CASSPKGNTEAFF. The DNA of the CDR3 is TGTGCCAGCTCACCAAAGGGGAACACTGAAGCTTTCTTT.

This clonotype was detected many times. The genes are TRBV5-5 and TRBJ2-4, with TRBD1 as a possible D gene (6 bases). CDR3 length: 15 residues. The V and J ends lost 4 bases and 6 bases respectively, with 17 bases between them. CDR1 SGHKS and CDR2 YYEKEE come from the germline V gene (reference sequence). DNA of the CDR3: TGTGCCAGCAGCCGGACAGACGATGTGGGAAACATTCAGTACTTC. Its protein product is CASSRTDDVGNIQYF.